These 19 T cell receptor beta chains were sequenced from one sample in a study of CD8+CD57+ T cells in acquired aplastic anemia. TCR beta VDJ and CDR3 were profiled, and genomic DNA was the template. Each CDR3 protein is one row after TCRdb ran MiXCR on the reads. This table has about 150,000 distinct CDR3 sequences, 52% appearing once. The sequenced patients had an expansion of CD8+CD57+ cells seen by flow cytometry. Sequenced: sorted CD4+, CD8+, or CD8+CD57+ T cells (not recorded which) from PBMCs. Receptors originate from a human donor with aplastic anemia.

The chain couples TRBV20-1 to TRBJ2-7, with unresolved D. Trimming took off 3 bases at V and 6 bases at J, with 15 bases between the two ends. The germline V gene has CDR1 DFQATT and CDR2 SNEGSKA (reference sequence). There are 13 residues in the CDR3. The CDR3, as DNA: TGCAGTGCTAGTACTGGACGGATTTCCGAGCAGTACTTC. Translation: CSASTGRISEQYF.

This clonotype was counted many times. The chain joins TRBV27 to TRBJ1-5, with D perhaps matching TRBD1 (6 bases). The CDR3 is 14 residues long. Trimming pared 2 bases from V and 6 bases from J, leaving 11 bases between. Per the germline V gene, CDR1 is MNHEY and CDR2 is SMNVEV (reference sequence). For the CDR3, the DNA is TGTGCCAGCAGTTTAGGCAGGGGTGGTCAGCCCCAGCATTTT. Its protein is CASSLGRGGQPQHF.

The chain couples TRBV9 to TRBJ2-7; 8 bases line up with TRBD1. Germline V lookup: CDR1 SGDLS, CDR2 YYNGEE. V was pared by 0 bases and J by 0 bases, with 2 bases of the junction left unmatched. There are 15 residues in the CDR3. CDR3 amino acids: CASSVGTGFSYEQYF. The CDR3 DNA sequence: TGTGCCAGCAGCGTAGGGACAGGGTTCTCCTACGAGCAGTACTTC.

This clonotype was recorded many times. V is TRBV14 and J is TRBJ2-7, with a tentative D call TRBD2 (5 bases). Germline-derived CDR1 and CDR2 are SGHDN and FVKESK. There are 14 residues in the CDR3. Trimming took 4 bases from V and 0 from J, leaving 10 bases between them. In DNA form, the CDR3 reads TGTGCCAGCAGCCTCCCTGGGAGCTCCTACGAGCAGTACTTC. Its translation: CASSLPGSSYEQYF.

This clonotype has a count of ten or more. The chain employs TRBV4-1 and TRBJ1-6, with 8 bases identical to TRBD1. The CDR3 has 16 residues. Losses at the gene ends were 2 bases for V and 5 bases for J; bases not matched to a gene: 5. From germline, CDR1 is MGHRA and CDR2 YSYEKL. This chain's CDR3 is CASSQWAGGDNSPLHF. The CDR3, as DNA: TGCGCCAGCAGCCAATGGGCAGGGGGCGATAATTCACCCCTCCACTTT.

The rearrangement uses TRBV29-1 and TRBJ1-1; D is possibly TRBD1 (6 bases). Germline values: CDR1 SQVTM, CDR2 ANQGSEA. CDR3 length: 15 residues. Trimming took off 6 bases at V and 0 bases at J, with 17 bases between the two ends. CDR3 DNA: TGCAGCGTCGCCCGGGGGCAGTCCATGAACACTGAAGCTTTCTTT. Residues: CSVARGQSMNTEAFF. Using reference TRBV29-1 and TRBJ1-1 for the parts outside the CDR3, the full variable domain is SAVISQKPSRDICQRGTSLTIQCQVDSQVTMMFWYRQQPGQSLTLIATANQGSEATYESGFVIDKFPISRPNLTFSTLTVSNMSPEDSSIYLCSVARGQSMNTEAFFGQGTRLTVV.

This clonotype has a handful of counts. The chain carries TRBV15 and TRBJ2-5, with D perhaps matching TRBD2 (5 bases). V lost 0 bases and J 5 bases, leaving 19 bases between the germline ends. The germline gives CDR1 LNHNV, CDR2 YYDKDF (reference sequence). This CDR3 has 17 amino acids. The CDR3: CATSRDAEDLGWETQYF. Written as DNA, the CDR3 is TGTGCCACCAGCAGAGATGCGGAGGACCTGGGATGGGAGACCCAGTACTTC.

This clonotype came up many times. The V and J genes are TRBV4-3 and TRBJ2-5; possible D gene TRBD1, 5 bases. The CDR3 runs 15 residues. From germline, CDR1 is LGHNA and CDR2 YSLEER. V lost 1 base to trimming and J lost 0 bases, with 9 bases between them. The CDR3 bases are TGCGCCAGCAGCCAAGCAGCAGGGTACCAAGAGACCCAGTACTTC. Translation gives CASSQAAGYQETQYF.

This clonotype was observed at least ten times. The chain couples TRBV5-1 to TRBJ1-1, with D unclear. Germline assignment: CDR1 SGHRS and CDR2 YFSETQ. V was shortened by 1 base and J by 0 bases, with 10 bases between the two germline ends. The CDR3 is 15 residues long. DNA of the CDR3: TGCGCCAGCAGCTTGAAGAGTTTCATGAACACTGAAGCTTTCTTT. This translates into CASSLKSFMNTEAFF.

The chain uses TRBV29-1 and TRBJ2-5; D could derive from TRBD1 or TRBD2 (6 bases each). CDR1 is SQVTM, CDR2 ANQGSEA, per germline. The CDR3 covers 15 residues. V was shortened by 0 bases and J by 0 bases, with 11 bases between the two germline ends. The CDR3 reads CSVEDPEGDQETQYF. CDR3 nucleotides: TGCAGCGTTGAAGATCCGGAGGGGGACCAAGAGACCCAGTACTTC.

The chain couples TRBV7-8 to TRBJ2-7; D is tentatively TRBD1 or TRBD2 (5 bases each). The CDR3 totals 14 residues. Germline CDR1 and CDR2: SGHVS and FQNEAQ. The V and J ends lost 5 bases and 2 bases respectively, with 13 bases between them. The CDR3 DNA is TGTGCCAGCAGCCCCGGGACGGAGCCCTACGAGCAGTACTTC. Its translation: CASSPGTEPYEQYF. The whole variable domain, filled in from reference TRBV7-8 and TRBJ2-7, reads GAGVSQSPRYKVAKRGQDVALRCDPISGHVSLFWYQQALGQGPEFLTYFQNEAQLDKSGLPSDRFFAERPEGSVSTLKIQRTQQEDSAVYLCASSPGTEPYEQYFGPGTRLTVT.

The J gene is TRBJ2-3, the V gene TRBV20-1, with 7 bases that match TRBD2. Germline values: CDR1 DFQATT, CDR2 SNEGSKA (reference sequence). The ends lost 1 base at V and 7 bases at J; junction bases unmatched: 20. CDR3 length: 18 residues. This chain's CDR3 is CSARVPLGQREAFNTQYF. The CDR3 DNA sequence: TGCAGTGCTAGAGTTCCGCTAGGTCAGCGGGAAGCGTTCAATACGCAGTATTTT.

The chain couples TRBV9 to TRBJ2-1; 12 nucleotides match TRBD2. The length of the CDR3 is 17 residues. V was clipped by 4 bases and J by 9 bases; unmatched bases: 14. Germline V gene sequence: CDR1 SGDLS, CDR2 YYNGEE. The CDR3 loop reads CASSPRPRTSGVVEQFF. In DNA, the CDR3 is TGTGCCAGCAGCCCCCGCCCCCGGACTAGCGGGGTTGTTGAGCAGTTCTTC.

This clonotype was found many times. V usage is TRBV7-9 and J usage is TRBJ2-1; D is perhaps TRBD1 or TRBD2 (7 bases each). The CDR3 has 17 amino acids. V lost 5 bases to trimming and J lost 4 bases, with 21 bases between them. The germline V gene has CDR1 SEHNR and CDR2 FQNEAQ (reference sequence). CDR3 nucleotides: TGTGCCAGCAGCCGCCGTACAACAGGGGAGGGGTACAATGAGCAGTTCTTC. Encoded protein: CASSRRTTGEGYNEQFF.

With regard to this clonotype: A clone one base away is much larger, so this may be a read error. The V gene is TRBV11-1, the J gene TRBJ2-3; 10 bases fit TRBD2. This CDR3 comprises 18 residues. From germline, CDR1 is SGHAT and CDR2 FQDESV (reference sequence). The chain's CDR3 is CASGLRGLAGDSTDTQYF. CDR3 nucleotide sequence: TGTGCCAGCGGCTTGAGAGGTCTAGCGGGGGATAGCACAGATACGCAGTATTTT.

The chain uses TRBV7-9 and TRBJ1-1; D is unclear. Trimming removed 4 bases at V and 4 bases at J, with 10 bases between. Germline loops: CDR1 SEHNR, CDR2 FQNEAQ (reference sequence). The CDR3 contains 13 residues. In DNA form, the CDR3 reads TGTGCCAGCAGCTATAATGTCCCCACTGAAGCTTTCTTT. It is translated as CASSYNVPTEAFF. The entire variable domain, with the rest obtained from reference TRBV7-9 and TRBJ1-1, is as follows: DTGVSQNPRHKITKRGQNVTFRCDPISEHNRLYWYRQTLGQGPEFLTYFQNEAQLEKSRLLSDRFSAERPKGSFSTLEIQRTEQGDSAMYLCASSYNVPTEAFFGQGTRLTVV.

About this clonotype: A much larger clone is a single base away; this may be a read error. The V call is TRBV24-1, the J call TRBJ2-1; 7 bases map to TRBD2. The germline V gene encodes CDR1 KGHDR and CDR2 SFDVKD. The CDR3 covers 16 residues. The CDR3 DNA follows: TGTGCCAGCAGTGGGGGGGGGTCAATCTCCTACAATGAGCAGTCCTTC. Translated, it gives CASSGGGSISYNEQSF.

Ten or more counts support this clonotype. The rearrangement joins TRBV19 to TRBJ2-1; D gene unclear. CDR1 and CDR2 (germline): LNHDA, SQIVND (reference sequence). This CDR3 is built from 13 residues. Trimming removed 2 bases from V and 4 bases from J, with 6 bases in between. This CDR3 reads CASSITDYNEQFF. DNA of the CDR3: TGTGCCAGTAGTATAACGGATTACAATGAGCAGTTCTTC.

This clonotype was observed many times. This chain joins TRBV6-5 and TRBJ1-6; maybe TRBD1 (5 bases). The CDR3 runs 15 residues. Trimming stripped 1 base from V and 4 bases from J, with 8 bases between. Germline V CDR1 and CDR2: MNHEY, SVGAGI. The CDR3 loop reads CASSYYPGYNSPLHF. CDR3 in DNA: TGTGCCAGCAGTTACTATCCAGGGTATAATTCACCCCTCCACTTT.